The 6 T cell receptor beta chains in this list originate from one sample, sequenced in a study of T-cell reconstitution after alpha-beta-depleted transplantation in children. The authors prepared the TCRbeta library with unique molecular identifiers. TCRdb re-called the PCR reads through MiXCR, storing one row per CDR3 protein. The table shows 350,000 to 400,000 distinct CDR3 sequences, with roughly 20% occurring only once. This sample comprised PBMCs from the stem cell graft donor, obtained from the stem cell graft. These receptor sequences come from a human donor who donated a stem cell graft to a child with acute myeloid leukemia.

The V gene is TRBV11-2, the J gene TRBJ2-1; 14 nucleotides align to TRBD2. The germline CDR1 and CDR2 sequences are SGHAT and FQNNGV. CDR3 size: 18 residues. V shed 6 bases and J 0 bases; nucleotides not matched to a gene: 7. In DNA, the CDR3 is TGTGCCAGCAGAGGACTAGCGGGAGGCCCCAGCTCCTACAATGAGCAGTTCTTC. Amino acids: CASRGLAGGPSSYNEQFF.

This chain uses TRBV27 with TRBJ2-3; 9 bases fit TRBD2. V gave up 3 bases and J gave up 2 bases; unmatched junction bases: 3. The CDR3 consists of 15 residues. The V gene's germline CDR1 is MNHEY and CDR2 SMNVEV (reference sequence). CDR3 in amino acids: CASSFRTSVTDTQYF. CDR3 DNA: TGTGCCAGCAGTTTTAGGACTAGCGTCACAGATACGCAGTATTTT.

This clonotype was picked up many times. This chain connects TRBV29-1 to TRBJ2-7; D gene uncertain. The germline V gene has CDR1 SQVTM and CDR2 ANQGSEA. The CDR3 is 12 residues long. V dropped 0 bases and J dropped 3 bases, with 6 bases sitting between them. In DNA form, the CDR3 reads TGCAGCGTTGAAGATTCTGGCTACGAGCAGTACTTC. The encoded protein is CSVEDSGYEQYF.

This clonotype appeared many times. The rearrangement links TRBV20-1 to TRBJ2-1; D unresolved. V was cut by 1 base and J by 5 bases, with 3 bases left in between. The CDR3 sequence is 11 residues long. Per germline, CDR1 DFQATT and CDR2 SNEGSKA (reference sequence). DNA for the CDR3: TGCAGTGCTAGAGCGGACAATGAGCAGTTCTTC. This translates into CSARADNEQFF.

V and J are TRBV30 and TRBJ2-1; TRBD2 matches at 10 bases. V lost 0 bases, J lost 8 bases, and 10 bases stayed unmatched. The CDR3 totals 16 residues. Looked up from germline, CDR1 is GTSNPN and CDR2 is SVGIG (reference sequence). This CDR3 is CAWSVSGLAGVHEQFF. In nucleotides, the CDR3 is TGTGCCTGGAGTGTAAGCGGGCTAGCGGGAGTACATGAGCAGTTCTTC.

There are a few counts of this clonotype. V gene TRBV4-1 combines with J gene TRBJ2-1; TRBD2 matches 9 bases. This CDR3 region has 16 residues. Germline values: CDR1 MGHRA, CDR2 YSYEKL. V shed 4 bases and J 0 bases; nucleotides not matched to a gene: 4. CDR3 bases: TGCGCCAGCAGCCGCAGACTAGCGGACTCCTACAATGAGCAGTTCTTC. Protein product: CASSRRLADSYNEQFF.